These 22 T cell receptor beta chains originate from one sample sequenced in a study of beta chain features in type 1 diabetes. Study results and limitations: TCRB CDR3s were moderately but significantly shorter in Type 1 diabetes patients in all four CD4+ subsets.

For these TCRs, the target antigens are not known. The study reverse transcribed the entire isolated RNA, so it sequenced expressed TCRB transcripts. The protocol was immunoSEQ multiplex PCR, while the TCRdb copy is restricted to in-frame clones and leaves out a portion. The repertoire holds about 650,000 clones, with around an eighth as singletons. Sequencing was done on a sample of naive CD4+ T cells from blood. These receptors were taken from a man aged 30-40 years with type 1 diabetes.

The table lists this clone with a few counts. J is TRBJ2-3 and V is TRBV5-1, with TRBD2 identical over 8 bases. V lost 0 bases and J lost 1; bases outside the gene matches: 7. Germline CDR1 is SGHRS and CDR2 is YFSETQ. The CDR3 is made up of 17 amino acids. The CDR3 spells CASSLERPTSGTDTQYF. The CDR3 DNA follows: TGCGCCAGCAGCTTGGAAAGACCGACTAGCGGCACAGATACGCAGTATTTT.

The chain recombines TRBV27 with TRBJ1-2; D is ambiguous. Germline lookup yields CDR1 MNHEY and CDR2 SMNVEV (reference sequence). CDR3 size: 15 residues. V was pared by 1 base and J by 3 bases, with 12 bases between. CDR3 in amino acids: CASSLLRGSDYGYTF. The CDR3 DNA sequence: TGTGCCAGCAGTTTATTAAGAGGGTCGGACTATGGCTACACCTTC.

There are a few counts of this clone. CDR3 in amino acids: CASRQSGSSYNEQFF. For the CDR3, the DNA is TGTGCCAGCAGACAATCAGGGAGCTCCTACAATGAGCAGTTCTTC. The chain is built from TRBV5-6 and TRBJ2-1; D may correspond to TRBD1 or TRBD2 (5 bases each). This CDR3 is 15 amino acids long. V was pared by 5 bases and J by 0 bases, with 12 bases between. Germline lookup yields CDR1 SGHDT and CDR2 YYEEEE.

This clone was counted a few times. The rearrangement joins TRBV28 to TRBJ2-1, with 11 bases that match TRBD2. V shed 3 bases, J shed 15 bases, and the junction held 13 bases outside the gene matches. Germline values: CDR1 MDHEN, CDR2 SYDVKM. The CDR3 consists of 15 residues. The CDR3 sequence: CASSLAASGGPSGFF. The DNA for the CDR3 is TGTGCCAGCAGTTTGGCTGCTAGCGGGGGGCCCTCGGGGTTCTTC.

This clone has just a few counts. The chain joins TRBV9 to TRBJ2-2; 8 bases align to TRBD1. Trimming took 0 bases from V and 7 from J; bases not matched to a gene: 8. From germline, CDR1 is SGDLS and CDR2 YYNGEE. The CDR3 extends over 16 amino acids. The CDR3 DNA reads TGTGCCAGCAGCGTAGCGGACAGGGTGGATGGCGGGGAGCTGTTTTTT. Amino acids: CASSVADRVDGGELFF.

This clone was observed a handful of times. This chain uses TRBV5-1 with TRBJ2-3; TRBD1 matches at 7 bases. Germline V gene sequence: CDR1 SGHRS, CDR2 YFSETQ. This CDR3 is built from 14 residues. V gave up 4 bases and J gave up 4 bases; unmatched junction bases: 6. This CDR3 reads CASSSTGAADTQYF. In DNA form, the CDR3 reads TGCGCCAGCAGCAGTACAGGGGCCGCAGATACGCAGTATTTT.

This clone was found a few times. The same CDR3 can be traced to other DNA sequences in this sample. The chain combines TRBV28 with TRBJ1-2; no clear D. This CDR3 contains 12 residues. Germline-derived CDR1 and CDR2 are MDHEN and SYDVKM. Trimming removed 5 bases at V and 4 bases at J, with 8 bases between. The CDR3 loop is CASSPPSYGYTF. Written as DNA, the CDR3 is TGTGCCAGCAGTCCCCCGAGCTATGGCTACACCTTC.

This chain links TRBV29-1 with TRBJ2-7, with 11 bases that match TRBD1. V lost 6 bases and J lost 2; bases outside the gene matches: 6. The germline gives CDR1 SQVTM, CDR2 ANQGSEA. This CDR3 has 14 residues. The CDR3 region is CSVGDRGDTYEQYF. In nucleotides, the CDR3 is TGCAGCGTCGGGGACAGGGGGGACACCTACGAGCAGTACTTC.

V usage is TRBV6-1 and J usage is TRBJ2-7; 7 bases line up with TRBD1. The V segment lost 4 bases and the J segment 3 bases; nucleotides outside the gene matches: 9. Germline lookup yields CDR1 MNHNS and CDR2 SASEGT. The CDR3 is made up of 15 amino acids. The DNA for the CDR3 is TGTGCCAGCAGTGCGTACGGGGACAGAGGCTACGAGCAGTACTTC. This sequence encodes CASSAYGDRGYEQYF.

V is TRBV29-1 and J is TRBJ2-2; D not certain. The CDR3 runs to 16 residues. From germline, CDR1 is SQVTM and CDR2 ANQGSEA. Trimming removed 4 bases at V and 1 base at J, with 16 bases between. This CDR3 reads CSVAGRLKGNTGELFF. CDR3 sequence (DNA): TGCAGCGTTGCAGGAAGGCTGAAGGGGAACACCGGGGAGCTGTTTTTT.

The V call is TRBV29-1, the J call TRBJ2-2, with 10 nucleotides matching TRBD1. The CDR3 runs 14 residues. With V trimmed by 4 bases and J by 9 bases, 8 bases remained unmatched. Germline V CDR1 and CDR2: SQVTM, ANQGSEA. DNA of the CDR3: TGCAGCGTTGTAACGACAGGGGGCAGCCGGGAGCTGTTTTTT. Protein: CSVVTTGGSRELFF.

V gene TRBV5-1 combines with J gene TRBJ1-6; D may be TRBD1 (6 bases). This CDR3 is built from 14 residues. V shed 1 base and J shed 10 bases, with 12 bases lying between them. Germline V CDR1 and CDR2: SGHRS, YFSETQ. The CDR3 DNA reads TGCGCCAGCAGCTTGACGGGGGCAGGCTCACCCCTCCACTTT. Amino acids: CASSLTGAGSPLHF.

The genes are TRBV10-3 and TRBJ2-1; TRBD1 is a possible D gene (6 bases). CDR3 length: 13 residues. Germline assignment: CDR1 ENHRY and CDR2 SYGVKD. The V end was cut by 3 bases, the J end by 7 bases, with 10 bases between. The CDR3 DNA reads TGTGCCATCAGTGAACCCAGGGGTAATGAGCAGTTCTTC. This gives the protein CAISEPRGNEQFF.

This clone was observed a few times. This chain connects TRBV5-5 to TRBJ1-5, with no clear D. Germline V gene sequence: CDR1 SGHKS, CDR2 YYEKEE (reference sequence). The CDR3 is made up of 15 amino acids. With 0 bases removed from V and 2 bases from J, the gap between germline ends came to 9 bases. The CDR3 is CASSLVPAGNQPQHF. The CDR3 DNA sequence: TGTGCCAGCAGCTTGGTCCCAGCGGGCAATCAGCCCCAGCATTTT.

A few counts support this clone. The chain carries TRBV19 and TRBJ2-7; TRBD1 is a possible D gene (5 bases). This CDR3 has 17 residues. V dropped 3 bases and J dropped 3 bases, with 21 bases sitting between them. The germline gives CDR1 LNHDA, CDR2 SQIVND (reference sequence). For the CDR3, the DNA is TGTGCCAGTAGTATTAGGGGTGCTGGTCCACAGGACTACGAGCAGTACTTC. Protein: CASSIRGAGPQDYEQYF.

This clone showed up just a few times. The chain uses TRBV4-2 and TRBJ1-5; 7 positions match TRBD1. The ends lost 0 bases at V and 1 base at J; junction bases unmatched: 3. Germline CDR1 is LGHNA and CDR2 is YNFKEQ. The CDR3 has 16 amino acids. This CDR3 is CASSQETGQSNQPQHF. As DNA, the CDR3 is TGTGCCAGCAGCCAAGAGACAGGGCAGAGCAATCAGCCCCAGCATTTT.

This clone was observed a handful of times. The chain uses TRBV7-9 and TRBJ1-6, with D possibly TRBD1 on 6 matching bases. The CDR3 contains 14 residues. Trimming took off 2 bases at V and 10 bases at J, with 12 bases between the two ends. Germline CDR1 and CDR2: SEHNR and FQNEAQ (reference sequence). This CDR3 reads CASSLTGSGSPLHF. CDR3 DNA: TGTGCCAGCAGCTTAACAGGGTCGGGGTCACCCCTCCACTTT.

The chain combines TRBV5-1 with TRBJ2-5; perhaps TRBD1 as D (6 bases). CDR3 size: 15 residues. From germline, CDR1 is SGHRS and CDR2 YFSETQ. The ends were cut back, 4 bases at V and 2 bases at J, with 15 bases in the middle. CDR3 region: CASSRGQGPQETQYF. The CDR3 bases are TGCGCCAGCAGCAGGGGACAAGGGCCTCAAGAGACCCAGTACTTC.

V is TRBV27 and J is TRBJ2-2; D uncertain. Germline assignment: CDR1 MNHEY and CDR2 SMNVEV (reference sequence). V lost 3 bases and J 0 bases, leaving 11 bases between the germline ends. The CDR3 length is 16 residues. CDR3 nucleotide sequence: TGTGCCAGCAGTTTCATACACGGCGCGAACACCGGGGAGCTGTTTTTT. This sequence encodes CASSFIHGANTGELFF.

The CDR3 protein is CASIRGGTEGPYEQYF. The CDR3 DNA reads TGTGCCAGCATTCGTGGAGGGACAGAGGGCCCCTACGAGCAGTACTTC. The J gene is TRBJ2-7, the V gene TRBV7-9; possibly TRBD1 for D (7 bases). Deletions cut 7 bases from V and 2 bases from J, with 21 bases between. The CDR3 runs 16 residues. Germline V gives CDR1 SEHNR, CDR2 FQNEAQ (reference sequence).

The chain recombines TRBV7-3 with TRBJ1-1; no clear D. Germline V lookup: CDR1 SGHTA, CDR2 FQGTGA. Trimming took off 0 bases at V and 3 bases at J, with 8 bases between the two ends. This CDR3 has 14 amino acids. The CDR3 is CASSLTAQDTEAFF. The CDR3 nucleotides read TGTGCCAGCAGCTTAACGGCGCAAGACACTGAAGCTTTCTTT.

This chain connects TRBV5-1 to TRBJ2-5, with 14 bases lining up with TRBD2. The CDR3 has 16 amino acids. Germline assignment: CDR1 SGHRS and CDR2 YFSETQ. With V trimmed by 0 bases and J by 4 bases, 2 bases remained unmatched. The CDR3 sequence: CASSLAGTSGGETQYF. The CDR3 DNA is TGCGCCAGCAGCTTGGCGGGGACTAGCGGGGGAGAGACCCAGTACTTC.